The present T cell receptor (beta chain) was sequenced within a study of blood T cell repertoires in COVID-19. Recruitment covered over 20 US areas and drew participants whose ages spanned about 18 to 90 years. Participants reported their clinical history, and cohort assignment relied on those reports. Original processing methods: Amplification of reference gene primers provided the estimated nucleated cell counts. Assay: immunoSEQ multiplex PCR; the TCRdb copy retains only in-frame clones and omits some. V, J and clone size are taken as reported in that table, and D and trimming were inferred from the DNA itself. The repertoire holds around 310,000 clones, with roughly 89% as singletons. This CDR3 is built from 19 residues. V gave up 2 bases and J gave up 0 bases; unmatched junction bases: 11. Germline CDR1 and CDR2: SGHRS and YFSETQ.

The TCR sequence derives from a woman in her twenties or thirties who had recovered from COVID-19. The V gene is TRBV5-1, the J gene TRBJ2-6; 7 nucleotides line up with TRBD1. The sample consisted of PBMCs or T cells enriched from blood (not recorded which). The DNA for the CDR3 is TGCGCCAGCAGCTTAGAGGGGTACAGGGGAAGCTCTGGGGCCAACGTCCTGACTTTC. It translates to CASSLEGYRGSSGANVLTF.